The clone carrying this T cell receptor (beta chain) has ten or more counts. Its matching antigen is unknown. CDR1 and CDR2 (germline): SGHNT, YYREEE (reference sequence). V was pared by 4 bases and J by 2 bases, with 13 bases between. The CDR3 spans 14 residues. TCRdb ran MiXCR on the PCR reads and lists one entry per CDR3 protein. The sample shows about 640,000 distinct CDR3 sequences, just under 20% of them seen only once. This sample was included in a study of molecular identifiers for immune sequencing clone quantification. The study, taken as a whole, reports: Spiked Jurkat TCR RNA from one cell was reportedly detectable among about 910,000 naive cells.

Sequences were obtained from naive CD8+ T cells from blood, with Jurkat cell RNA spiked in. Subset noted: FACS-sorted CD8+CD4-CCR7+CD45RA+ naive T cells. The sequence was obtained from a human donor in good health. Some libraries in this study had Jurkat cell RNA spiked in. The genes are TRBV5-4 and TRBJ2-7, with a weak D call TRBD1 (6 bases). The CDR3 DNA reads TGTGCCAGCAGCAGCCGGGGACAAGCCTACGAGCAGTACTTC. Its protein product is CASSSRGQAYEQYF.